One sample yielded the 23 T cell receptor beta chains listed below, sequenced in a study of blood T cell repertoires in COVID-19. Some clones are missing from TCRdb's copy, which holds only in-frame ones; the method was immunoSEQ multiplex PCR. The sample comprises under 95,000 clones, around three quarters of which are singletons, and roughly 29% rests with the top ten. Sequenced: peripheral blood. These receptor sequences come from a man aged 55 to 70 with active or convalescent COVID-19.

The chain couples TRBV7-6 to TRBJ2-5, with 10 bases fitting TRBD2. The junction had 6 bases not matched to a gene; V was cut back by 1 base and J by 4 bases. The CDR3 is made up of 16 amino acids. CDR1 is SGHVS, CDR2 FNYEAQ, per germline. The CDR3 region is CASSLEFLAGGETQYF. CDR3 sequence (DNA): TGTGCCAGCAGCTTAGAATTTTTAGCGGGGGGAGAGACCCAGTACTTC.

The rearrangement joins TRBV7-9 to TRBJ2-1; D is unclear. Germline CDR1 and CDR2: SEHNR and FQNEAQ (reference sequence). CDR3 length: 16 residues. V was shortened by 0 bases and J by 0 bases, with 9 bases between the two germline ends. The CDR3 nucleotides are TGTGCCAGCAGCTTAGCGCTAGGCAACTCCTACAATGAGCAGTTCTTC. Translating it yields CASSLALGNSYNEQFF.

The rearrangement joins TRBV9 to TRBJ2-7; 9 bases are shared with TRBD1. The length of the CDR3 is 14 residues. Germline V CDR1 and CDR2: SGDLS, YYNGEE. The V gene end was trimmed by 4 bases and the J gene end by 7 bases; junction bases not matched to a gene: 9. The CDR3 region is CASSPLGQGGEQYF. In nucleotides, the CDR3 is TGTGCCAGCAGCCCCCTGGGACAGGGCGGAGAGCAGTACTTC.

The gene calls are TRBV7-2 and TRBJ2-5, with D perhaps TRBD2 (5 bases). The V end was cut by 1 base, the J end by 6 bases, with 15 bases between. Per germline, CDR1 SGHTA and CDR2 FQGNSA. The CDR3 sequence is 15 residues long. Here the CDR3 DNA reads TGTGCCAGCAGCTTAGTGGCTAGCACGGAAAAGACCCAGTACTTC. It is translated as CASSLVASTEKTQYF. Full variable domain (missing parts from reference TRBV7-2 and TRBJ2-5): GAGVSQSPSNKVTEKGKDVELRCDPISGHTALYWYRQSLGQGLEFLIYFQGNSAPDKSGLPSDRFSAERTGGSVSTLTIQRTQQEDSAVYLCASSLVASTEKTQYFGPGTRLLVL.

This chain connects TRBV5-6 to TRBJ2-1; 10 bases are shared with TRBD2. CDR1 SGHDT and CDR2 YYEEEE come from the germline V gene. V gave up 0 bases and J gave up 9 bases; unmatched junction bases: 0. The CDR3 totals 13 residues. CDR3 sequence reads: CASSLGTSGEQFF. DNA for the CDR3: TGTGCCAGCAGCTTGGGGACTAGCGGTGAGCAGTTCTTC.

The CDR3 nucleotides are TGTGCTAGTGGTTTGGACAAGGGACAGGGTGGGGATACGCAGTATTTT. Encoded protein: CASGLDKGQGGDTQYF. This chain uses TRBV12-5 with TRBJ2-3, with 9 bases lining up with TRBD1. The junction had 8 bases not matched to a gene; V was cut back by 1 base and J by 6 bases. This CDR3 contains 16 residues. Germline-derived CDR1 and CDR2 are LGHNT and FRNRAP.

The rearrangement joins TRBV5-4 to TRBJ1-3, with D possibly matching TRBD1 (6 bases). Trimming removed 2 bases from V and 4 bases from J, with 16 bases in between. The CDR3 runs to 16 residues. Germline values: CDR1 SGHNT, CDR2 YYREEE (reference sequence). The CDR3 reads CASSFGQTLSGNTIYF. CDR3 coding DNA: TGTGCCAGCAGCTTCGGACAGACACTATCAGGAAACACCATATATTTT.

This clone was counted a single time. The gene calls are TRBV24-1 and TRBJ2-1; D possibly corresponds to TRBD1 (6 bases). Trimming shortened V by 4 bases and J by 8 bases, and 20 bases separated the two germline ends. Germline-derived CDR1 and CDR2 are KGHDR and SFDVKD. The CDR3 totals 16 residues. The CDR3 nucleotides read TGTGCCACCAGTGACTTTTCTAGGGGGAAGGCCGATGAGCAGTTCTTC. Its protein product is CATSDFSRGKADEQFF.

The chain joins TRBV10-3 to TRBJ1-4; possible D gene TRBD1, 6 bases. CDR3 length: 14 amino acids. V lost 6 bases and J 8 bases, leaving 16 bases between the germline ends. Germline V gives CDR1 ENHRY, CDR2 SYGVKD. The CDR3 DNA sequence: TGTGCCATCAGCGTCGAAAGGACAGTCGAAAAACTGTTTTTT. Its protein product is CAISVERTVEKLFF.

The chain carries TRBV11-2 and TRBJ1-6; D uncertain. V lost 0 bases to trimming and J lost 8 bases, with 5 bases between them. The CDR3 loop spans 13 amino acids. CDR1 SGHAT and CDR2 FQNNGV come from the germline V gene. The CDR3 DNA sequence: TGTGCCAGCAGCTTAGAGGCCTATTCACCCCTCCACTTT. Its protein product is CASSLEAYSPLHF.

This sequence joins TRBV3-1 (or the pseudogene TRBV3-2) and TRBJ2-1; D possibly corresponds to TRBD2 (6 bases). Between the trimmed V and J ends, which lost 4 bases and 6 bases, there was a span of 13 bases. The CDR3 length is 14 residues. Germline-derived CDR1 and CDR2 are LGHDT and YNNKEL (reference sequence). CDR3 in DNA: TGTGCCAGCAGCCGTTGGGGGGAAGGCAATGAGCAGTTCTTC. Amino acid sequence: CASSRWGEGNEQFF.

The genes are TRBV19 and TRBJ2-1, with 7 nucleotides matching TRBD1. Germline V gene data show CDR1 as LNHDA and CDR2 as SQIVND (reference sequence). The CDR3 totals 16 residues. V was pared by 9 bases and J by 8 bases, with 19 bases of the junction left unmatched. This CDR3 is CASTQRGPVAGDEQFF. The CDR3 DNA reads TGTGCCAGCACTCAGAGGGGGCCGGTTGCGGGCGATGAGCAGTTCTTC.

The table lists this clone with a few counts. The chain uses TRBV5-6 and TRBJ2-5; 7 bases fit TRBD1. Germline CDR1 is SGHDT and CDR2 is YYEEEE. CDR3 length: 14 amino acids. Trimming at V came to 0 bases and at J to 5 bases, leaving 4 bases not matched to a gene. The CDR3 DNA reads TGTGCCAGCAGCTTGGGACAGGGTGGGGAGACCCAGTACTTC. It encodes CASSLGQGGETQYF.

The V and J genes are TRBV2 and TRBJ2-3; D is possibly TRBD1 (6 bases). CDR3 size: 14 residues. Germline loops: CDR1 SNHLY, CDR2 FYNNEI. Trimming left V 9 bases short and J 5 bases short, with 18 bases between. CDR3 coding DNA: TGTGCCAGTAGACCAATGGACAGTTTAGATACGCAGTATTTT. It encodes CASRPMDSLDTQYF.

As concerns this clone: The identical CDR3 is also encoded by other nucleotide sequences in the sample. The rearrangement links TRBV11-2 to TRBJ2-7, with D perhaps matching TRBD1 (5 bases). Germline CDR1 SGHAT, CDR2 FQNNGV. The CDR3 consists of 12 residues. Trimming cost V 0 bases and J 6 bases, with 6 bases left between them. The CDR3: CASSLDQGEQYF. CDR3 in DNA: TGTGCCAGCAGCTTAGATCAGGGCGAGCAGTACTTC.

Many counts were recorded for this clone. The chain uses TRBV28 and TRBJ1-6, with D possibly matching TRBD1 (5 bases). CDR1 and CDR2 (germline): MDHEN, SYDVKM. The V end was cut by 4 bases, the J end by 14 bases, with 9 bases between. The CDR3 sequence is 11 residues long. The CDR3 coding sequence is TGTGCCAGCAGTTCGGTGGACACCCTCCACTTT. The encoded protein is CASSSVDTLHF.

The rearrangement links TRBV6-6 to TRBJ1-2, with 9 bases matching TRBD1. CDR1 is MNHNY, CDR2 SVGAGI, per germline (reference sequence). The CDR3 loop spans 14 amino acids. V trimming: 2 bases; J trimming: 7 bases; junction bases outside the gene matches: 5. The CDR3 DNA is TGTGCCAGCAGTTACGGGGACAGGGATTCTGGCTACACCTTC. Translation gives CASSYGDRDSGYTF.

V and J are TRBV5-1 and TRBJ2-3; the D gene is possibly TRBD2 (5 bases). The V gene's germline CDR1 is SGHRS and CDR2 YFSETQ. This CDR3 has 14 residues. V dropped 6 bases and J dropped 5 bases, with 16 bases sitting between them. In DNA, the CDR3 is TGCGCCAGCAAGGCAGGCCAACGGGGAGATACGCAGTATTTT. This translates into CASKAGQRGDTQYF.

The V and J genes are TRBV30 and TRBJ1-2; TRBD1 matches at 8 bases. Looked up from germline, CDR1 is GTSNPN and CDR2 is SVGIG (reference sequence). With 1 base clipped from V and 4 bases from J, the junction kept 8 bases outside the gene matches. The CDR3 sequence is 15 residues long. The CDR3 DNA sequence: TGTGCCTGGAGTGACCCGGACAGGGCTTCCTATGGCTACACCTTC. Amino acid sequence: CAWSDPDRASYGYTF.

The chain employs TRBV18 and TRBJ1-1; 10 bases align to TRBD1. The germline CDR1 and CDR2 sequences are KGHSH and LQKENI. Trimming removed 7 bases from V and 5 bases from J; junction bases left unmatched: 13. The CDR3 loop spans 16 amino acids. In DNA form, the CDR3 reads TGTGCCAGCTTAAAGACAGGGGGCCAAATGGGGACTGAAGCTTTCTTT. This sequence encodes CASLKTGGQMGTEAFF.

In its sample, this clone was seen once. This chain links TRBV7-6 with TRBJ2-2, with unresolved D. Germline loops: CDR1 SGHVS, CDR2 FNYEAQ. The CDR3 totals 13 residues. V was trimmed by 5 bases and J by 0 bases, leaving 4 bases between them. DNA of the CDR3: TGTGCCAGCAGCCCAACGAACACCGGGGAGCTGTTTTTT. Protein product: CASSPTNTGELFF.

The chain uses TRBV6-5 and TRBJ2-5, with D unclear. Germline CDR1 MNHEY, CDR2 SVGAGI. The CDR3 extends over 14 amino acids. V lost 2 bases and J lost 2, with 9 bases in between. CDR3 protein: CASSYAFAQETQYF. In DNA form, the CDR3 reads TGTGCCAGCAGTTACGCGTTCGCACAAGAGACCCAGTACTTC.

The chain carries TRBV27 and TRBJ2-7; 7 positions agree with TRBD1. The CDR3 sequence is 14 residues long. The germline gives CDR1 MNHEY, CDR2 SMNVEV (reference sequence). With V trimmed by 6 bases and J by 3 bases, 8 bases remained unmatched. This chain's CDR3 is CASSQRQGDYEQYF. In DNA form, the CDR3 reads TGTGCCAGCAGCCAAAGACAGGGTGACTACGAGCAGTACTTC.